Following are 8 T cell receptor beta chains from one sample sequenced in a study of shared clonotypes between healthy human individuals (dated by TCRdb to 2020 to 2021). The library was prepared using the immunoSEQ multiplex PCR assay. Drawn from immuneACCESS, this table holds only the in-frame rearrangements with V and J called that TCRdb kept. Clones are partly lost; checked studies trace under half to an unresolved V gene and leave the rest unexplained. This sample holds some 1,400,000 clones; approximately 97% were observed only once. Jointly, the top ten make up 1.2% of the sample. The sequenced sample consisted of naive CD4+ T cells sorted from blood. The sample's cell subset or site label, decoded: CD45RA+ positively selected. These receptors originate from a man aged 25-40 years in good health.

The V call is TRBV18, the J call TRBJ2-2; TRBD2 matches at 7 bases. From germline, CDR1 is KGHSH and CDR2 LQKENI. V lost 8 bases, J lost 6 bases, and 9 bases stayed unmatched. CDR3 length: 14 residues. CDR3 region: CASTGAGPAGELFF. CDR3 nucleotide sequence: TGTGCCAGCACGGGAGCGGGACCGGCCGGGGAGCTGTTTTTT.

This clone was observed a handful of times. The V and J genes are TRBV28 and TRBJ2-7; D is uncertain. CDR1 and CDR2 (germline): MDHEN, SYDVKM. V gave up 6 bases and J gave up 6 bases, with 18 bases separating them. This CDR3 is 14 amino acids long. The CDR3 DNA reads as TGTGCCAGCAGAGTTTTATCCCCCATAAGCGAGCAGTACTTC. Its protein product is CASRVLSPISEQYF.

The J gene is TRBJ1-2, the V gene TRBV14; TRBD1 matches at 8 bases. V lost 3 bases, J lost 8 bases, and 5 bases stayed unmatched. This CDR3 is 13 amino acids long. CDR1 and CDR2 (germline): SGHDN, FVKESK. CDR3 sequence: CASSQDRVGGYTF. CDR3 nucleotides: TGTGCCAGCAGCCAGGACAGGGTCGGCGGCTACACCTTC.

This clone was counted only a few times. Different DNA sequences within this sample yield the same CDR3. This chain uses TRBV28 with TRBJ1-2, with a tentative D call TRBD1 (6 bases). CDR3 length: 13 residues. The V end was cut by 3 bases, the J end by 3 bases, with 8 bases between. Germline V lookup: CDR1 MDHEN, CDR2 SYDVKM. The CDR3 protein is CASSLSGDYGYTF. In nucleotides, the CDR3 is TGTGCCAGCAGTTTGTCAGGGGACTATGGCTACACCTTC.

Remarks on this clone: The sample holds other DNA sequences that translate to the same CDR3. The rearrangement joins TRBV5-1 to TRBJ2-3; D ambiguous. The CDR3 runs to 13 residues. Looked up from germline, CDR1 is SGHRS and CDR2 is YFSETQ. Trimming stripped 5 bases from V and 0 bases from J, with 7 bases between. The CDR3 DNA follows: TGCGCCAGCAGTGGCGGAAGCACAGATACGCAGTATTTT. Translation: CASSGGSTDTQYF.

This clone has a handful of counts. The same CDR3 also results from other DNA sequences found in this sample. The V call is TRBV5-1, the J call TRBJ2-3; 7 nucleotides align to TRBD1. V dropped 5 bases and J dropped 2; count of bases not matched to a gene: 2. Germline assignment: CDR1 SGHRS and CDR2 YFSETQ. This CDR3 region has 13 residues. The CDR3 reads CASRQGDTDTQYF. As DNA, the CDR3 is TGCGCCAGCAGGCAGGGGGACACAGATACGCAGTATTTT.

The CDR3 coding sequence is TGTGCCAGCAGCCCAGGGGGGCCCACTGAAGCTTTCTTT. The encoded protein is CASSPGGPTEAFF. This sequence joins TRBV7-3 and TRBJ1-1, with 7 bases that match TRBD1. J was trimmed by 4 bases and V by 5 bases; bases with no gene match: 4. CDR3 length: 13 residues. Germline V CDR1 and CDR2: SGHTA, FQGTGA.

The rearrangement joins TRBV5-1 to TRBJ2-7; 11 bases line up with TRBD1. The CDR3 runs to 16 residues. The V segment lost 3 bases and the J segment 1 base; nucleotides outside the gene matches: 6. CDR1 SGHRS and CDR2 YFSETQ come from the germline V gene. The CDR3, as DNA: TGCGCCAGCAGCTCTAGGACAGGGGGCGCTTCCTACGAGCAGTACTTC. It encodes CASSSRTGGASYEQYF. The full variable domain, completed using reference TRBV5-1 and TRBJ2-7, is KAGVTQTPRYLIKTRGQQVTLSCSPISGHRSVSWYQQTPGQGLQFLFEYFSETQRNKGNFPGRFSGRQFSNSRSEMNVSTLELGDSALYLCASSSRTGGASYEQYFGPGTRLTVT.